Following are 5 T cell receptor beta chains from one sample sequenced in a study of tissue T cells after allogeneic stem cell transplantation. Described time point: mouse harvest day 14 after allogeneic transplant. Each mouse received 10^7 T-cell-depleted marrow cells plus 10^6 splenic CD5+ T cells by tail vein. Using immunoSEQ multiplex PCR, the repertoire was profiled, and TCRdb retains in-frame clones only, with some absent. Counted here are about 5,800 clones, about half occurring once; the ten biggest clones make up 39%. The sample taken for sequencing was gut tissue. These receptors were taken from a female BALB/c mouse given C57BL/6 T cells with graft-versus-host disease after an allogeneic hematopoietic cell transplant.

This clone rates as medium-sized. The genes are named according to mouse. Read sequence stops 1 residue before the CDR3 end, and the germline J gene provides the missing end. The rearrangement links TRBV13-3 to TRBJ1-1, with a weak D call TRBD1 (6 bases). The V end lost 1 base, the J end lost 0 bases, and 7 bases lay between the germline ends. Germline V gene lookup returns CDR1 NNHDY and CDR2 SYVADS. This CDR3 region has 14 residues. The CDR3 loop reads CASSDQGTNTEVFF. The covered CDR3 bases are TGTGCCAGCAGTGATCAGGGGACAAACACAGAAGTCTTC.

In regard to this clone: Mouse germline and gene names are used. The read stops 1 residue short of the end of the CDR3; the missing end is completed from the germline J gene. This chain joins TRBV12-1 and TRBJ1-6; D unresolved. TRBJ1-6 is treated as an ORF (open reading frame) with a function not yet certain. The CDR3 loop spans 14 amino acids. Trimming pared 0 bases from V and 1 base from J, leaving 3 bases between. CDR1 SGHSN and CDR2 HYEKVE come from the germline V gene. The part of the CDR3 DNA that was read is TGTGCCAGCTCTCTCGGATCCTATAATTCGCCCCTCTAC. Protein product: CASSLGSYNSPLY. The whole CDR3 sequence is CASSLGSYNSPLYF.

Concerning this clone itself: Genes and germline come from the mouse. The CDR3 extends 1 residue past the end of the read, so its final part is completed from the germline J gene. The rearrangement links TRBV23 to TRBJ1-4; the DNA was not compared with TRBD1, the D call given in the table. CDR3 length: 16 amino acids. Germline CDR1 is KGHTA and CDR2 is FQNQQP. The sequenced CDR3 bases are TGCTCCAGCAGTGGGACAGGGGGCATTTCCAACGAAAGATTATTT. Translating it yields CSSSGTGGISNERLF. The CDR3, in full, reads CSSSGTGGISNERLFF.

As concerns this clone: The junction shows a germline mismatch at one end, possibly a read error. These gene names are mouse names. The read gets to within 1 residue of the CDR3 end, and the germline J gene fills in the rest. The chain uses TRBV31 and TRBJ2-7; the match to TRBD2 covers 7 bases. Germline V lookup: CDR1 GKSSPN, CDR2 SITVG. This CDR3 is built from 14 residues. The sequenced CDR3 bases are TGTGCCTGGAGTTATGGCCCGACTGGGTATGGACAGTAC. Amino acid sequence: CAWSYGPTGYGQY. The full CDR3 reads CAWSYGPTGYGQYF.

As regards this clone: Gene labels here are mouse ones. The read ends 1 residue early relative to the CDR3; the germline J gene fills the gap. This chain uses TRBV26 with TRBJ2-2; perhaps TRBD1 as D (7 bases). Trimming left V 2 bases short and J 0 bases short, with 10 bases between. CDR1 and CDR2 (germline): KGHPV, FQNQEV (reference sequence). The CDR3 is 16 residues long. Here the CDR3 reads CASSLLRGANTGQLYF. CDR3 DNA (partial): TGTGCCAGCAGTCTGCTCAGGGGGGCAAACACCGGGCAGCTCTAC.